A single sample gave rise to the 28 T cell receptor beta chains below, sequenced in a study of cytomegalovirus exposure and HLA in healthy donors. 13 Jbeta primers and 60 Vbeta primers were used for the PCR. Libraries were prepared by immunoSEQ multiplex PCR; TCRdb keeps only in-frame clonotypes and omits some of them. The sample data list 60,000 to 70,000 clones. Sequenced sample: PBMCs. Every receptor here comes from a man aged 30-40 years in good health and CMV-seropositive.

This chain uses TRBV29-1 with TRBJ1-2, with D unresolved. The CDR3 runs 13 residues. Germline CDR1 and CDR2: SQVTM and ANQGSEA. Trimming stripped 0 bases from V and 4 bases from J, with 9 bases between. CDR3 amino acids: CSVEEGGSYGYTF. In DNA form, the CDR3 reads TGCAGCGTTGAAGAAGGCGGAAGCTATGGCTACACCTTC.

The V and J genes are TRBV9 and TRBJ2-2, with 7 bases matching TRBD1. The CDR3 runs to 14 residues. Germline CDR1 is SGDLS and CDR2 is YYNGEE. The J segment lost 7 bases and the V segment lost 1 base, leaving 4 bases of the junction unmatched. CDR3 bases: TGTGCCAGCAGCGTACAGGGGGTAGGCGGGGAGCTGTTTTTT. Residues: CASSVQGVGGELFF. Complete variable domain (other parts from reference TRBV9 and TRBJ2-2): DSGVTQTPKHLITATGQRVTLRCSPRSGDLSVYWYQQSLDQGLQFLIQYYNGEERAKGNILERFSAQQFPDLHSELNLSSLELGDSALYFCASSVQGVGGELFFGEGSRLTVL.

V usage is TRBV5-6 and J usage is TRBJ2-7, with a tentative D call TRBD1 (6 bases). Germline V gene lookup returns CDR1 SGHDT and CDR2 YYEEEE. The CDR3 has 14 residues. Trimming shortened V by 4 bases and J by 2 bases, and 13 bases separated the two germline ends. This CDR3 reads CASSADRSTYEQYF. The CDR3 DNA is TGTGCCAGCAGCGCGGACAGATCGACCTACGAGCAGTACTTC.

The gene calls are TRBV7-9 and TRBJ2-2; TRBD2 aligns across 14 bases. There are 17 residues in the CDR3. Looked up from germline, CDR1 is SEHNR and CDR2 is FQNEAQ (reference sequence). J lost 1 base, V lost 11 bases, and 9 bases had no gene match. The CDR3: CAAQGLAGEENTGELFF. CDR3 DNA sequence: TGTGCCGCTCAGGGACTAGCGGGGGAAGAGAACACCGGGGAGCTGTTTTTT.

V and J are TRBV7-8 and TRBJ2-1; 14 bases are a match to TRBD2. CDR1 is SGHVS, CDR2 FQNEAQ, per germline. The CDR3 has 15 residues. The ends lost 5 bases at V and 5 bases at J; junction bases unmatched: 2. CDR3 loop: CASSPGLAGDNEQFF. The CDR3 DNA follows: TGTGCCAGCAGCCCGGGACTAGCGGGAGACAATGAGCAGTTCTTC. The entire variable domain, with the rest obtained from reference TRBV7-8 and TRBJ2-1, is as follows: GAGVSQSPRYKVAKRGQDVALRCDPISGHVSLFWYQQALGQGPEFLTYFQNEAQLDKSGLPSDRFFAERPEGSVSTLKIQRTQQEDSAVYLCASSPGLAGDNEQFFGPGTRLTVL.

The chain recombines TRBV27 with TRBJ2-7, with TRBD1 identical over 8 bases. The germline V gene encodes CDR1 MNHEY and CDR2 SMNVEV (reference sequence). V shed 5 bases, J shed 4 bases, and the junction held 7 bases outside the gene matches. This CDR3 comprises 14 residues. The CDR3 spells CASSPYGQGYEQYF. The CDR3 bases are TGTGCCAGCAGTCCATATGGACAGGGTTACGAGCAGTACTTC.

This rearrangement joins TRBV19 to TRBJ2-7, with a tentative D call TRBD2 (6 bases). The CDR3 consists of 15 residues. Per germline, CDR1 LNHDA and CDR2 SQIVND (reference sequence). Trimming removed 3 bases at V and 2 bases at J, with 14 bases between. DNA of the CDR3: TGTGCCAGTAGTATCCTGCCGGCTAGCGCCTACGAGCAGTACTTC. Amino acid sequence: CASSILPASAYEQYF.

V gene TRBV30 combines with J gene TRBJ1-1; 7 nucleotides line up with TRBD1. Germline CDR1 is GTSNPN and CDR2 is SVGIG (reference sequence). The CDR3 contains 11 residues. V trimming: 5 bases; J trimming: 7 bases; junction bases outside the gene matches: 4. CDR3: CAWGQADEAFF. DNA for the CDR3: TGTGCCTGGGGACAGGCCGATGAAGCTTTCTTT.

The chain combines TRBV6-5 with TRBJ1-1, with D tentatively TRBD1 (5 bases). The germline V and J ends were trimmed by 2 bases and 1 base, with 8 bases remaining between them. The CDR3 contains 14 residues. Per the germline V gene, CDR1 is MNHEY and CDR2 is SVGAGI. CDR3 sequence reads: CASSYLQGNTEAFF. Written as DNA, the CDR3 is TGTGCCAGCAGTTACCTTCAGGGGAACACTGAAGCTTTCTTT.

V is TRBV18 and J is TRBJ2-1; TRBD1 might be the D (6 bases). The CDR3 runs 17 residues. The germline V and J ends were trimmed by 3 bases and 4 bases, with 19 bases remaining between them. Germline V CDR1 and CDR2: KGHSH, LQKENI. CDR3 sequence reads: CASSPPLQGREYNEQFF. The CDR3 region has the DNA TGTGCCAGCTCACCCCCCCTACAGGGTCGAGAGTACAATGAGCAGTTCTTC.

The gene calls are TRBV7-9 and TRBJ2-5; no definite D call. The CDR3 has 13 amino acids. CDR1 is SEHNR, CDR2 FQNEAQ, per germline (reference sequence). Trimming cost V 4 bases and J 4 bases, with 10 bases left between them. This CDR3 reads CASSYSPGETQYF. CDR3 coding DNA: TGTGCCAGCAGCTACTCCCCAGGAGAGACCCAGTACTTC.

The chain uses TRBV6-6 and TRBJ1-5; D ambiguous. The CDR3 runs 15 residues. The germline V gene encodes CDR1 MNHNY and CDR2 SVGAGI (reference sequence). Trimming cost V 2 bases and J 5 bases, with 13 bases left between them. The CDR3 DNA reads as TGTGCCAGCAGTTACGATGAGGGAGCCTATCAGCCCCAGCATTTT. As protein: CASSYDEGAYQPQHF.

This chain uses TRBV5-1 with TRBJ1-2; D might be TRBD1 (5 bases). V shed 0 bases and J shed 8 bases, with 17 bases lying between them. The CDR3 has 15 amino acids. CDR1 and CDR2 (germline): SGHRS, YFSETQ. The CDR3 protein is CASSLEGRVREGYTF. The CDR3 nucleotides are TGCGCCAGCAGCTTGGAAGGAAGGGTCAGGGAAGGCTACACCTTC.

This chain connects TRBV11-3 to TRBJ2-7, with 7 bases matching TRBD1. Trimming at V came to 4 bases and at J to 6 bases, leaving 12 bases not matched to a gene. The CDR3 covers 15 residues. From germline, CDR1 is SGHNT and CDR2 YENEEA. In DNA form, the CDR3 reads TGTGCCAGCAGCTCACCGGGACAGAGACCAGCCGAGCAGTACTTC. Translated: CASSSPGQRPAEQYF.

V and J are TRBV5-4 and TRBJ2-7; D remains unclear. Germline V lookup: CDR1 SGHNT, CDR2 YYREEE (reference sequence). The CDR3 runs 12 residues. V was pared by 5 bases and J by 0 bases, with 6 bases between. The DNA for the CDR3 is TGTGCCAGCAGACAAAGCTCCTACGAGCAGTACTTC. The encoded protein is CASRQSSYEQYF.

The gene calls are TRBV28 and TRBJ2-7, with D perhaps TRBD2 (7 bases). The CDR3 loop spans 17 amino acids. The V gene lost 4 bases and the J gene lost 2 bases, with 21 bases spanning the gap. Germline V gene data show CDR1 as MDHEN and CDR2 as SYDVKM. CDR3 bases: TGTGCCAGCAGTTCCGTAGCGGGTAGGGGGGGTGCCTACGAGCAGTACTTC. This encodes CASSSVAGRGGAYEQYF.

The V and J genes are TRBV10-2 and TRBJ1-6; tentatively, D is TRBD1 (6 bases). Trimming took off 10 bases at V and 0 bases at J, with 13 bases between the two ends. Per the germline V gene, CDR1 is WSHSY and CDR2 is SAAADI. The CDR3 has 15 amino acids. CDR3 loop: CANSRGLSYNSPLHF. DNA for the CDR3: TGCGCCAACTCCAGGGGCCTCTCCTATAATTCACCCCTCCACTTT.

V gene TRBV7-9 combines with J gene TRBJ2-7; D may be TRBD1 (6 bases). The germline V gene has CDR1 SEHNR and CDR2 FQNEAQ (reference sequence). The CDR3 is made up of 14 amino acids. The V and J ends lost 7 bases and 2 bases respectively, with 15 bases between them. The DNA of the CDR3 is TGTGCCAGCACTGGGGGCAGGGCCACCTACGAGCAGTACTTC. Translation gives CASTGGRATYEQYF.

The chain couples TRBV2 to TRBJ2-7, with TRBD2 as a possible D gene (6 bases). Trimming shortened V by 3 bases and J by 0 bases, and 12 bases separated the two germline ends. The CDR3 sequence is 15 residues long. Germline loops: CDR1 SNHLY, CDR2 FYNNEI. CDR3 amino acids: CASSDGTWTSYEQYF. CDR3 in DNA: TGTGCCAGCAGTGACGGGACTTGGACCTCCTACGAGCAGTACTTC.

This chain connects TRBV5-1 to TRBJ1-4; D is perhaps TRBD1 (5 bases). The CDR3 has 14 amino acids. From germline, CDR1 is SGHRS and CDR2 YFSETQ. Trimming took off 0 bases at V and 5 bases at J, with 8 bases between the two ends. In DNA form, the CDR3 reads TGCGCCAGCAGCTTGGAGGGGTTCAATGAAAAACTGTTTTTT. Protein product: CASSLEGFNEKLFF.

The chain employs TRBV7-8 and TRBJ2-3, with TRBD2 matching 10 bases. The trim removed 5 bases at V and 10 bases at J, leaving 12 bases unmatched. Germline assignment: CDR1 SGHVS and CDR2 FQNEAQ. This CDR3 comprises 15 residues. CDR3: CASSQWTSGFEPQYF. The CDR3 DNA is TGTGCCAGCAGCCAGTGGACTAGCGGATTCGAGCCGCAGTATTTT.

The chain is built from TRBV7-3 and TRBJ2-7; D remains unclear. Germline V gene sequence: CDR1 SGHTA, CDR2 FQGTGA. The V end lost 5 bases, the J end lost 1 base, and 9 bases lay between the germline ends. The CDR3 has 13 amino acids. The CDR3 nucleotides are TGTGCCAGCAGCCCAGGATTATCCTACGAGCAGTACTTC. Translation: CASSPGLSYEQYF.

The chain employs TRBV29-1 and TRBJ2-1, with 8 bases matching TRBD1. J was trimmed by 16 bases and V by 1 base; bases with no gene match: 12. CDR3 length: 13 residues. Germline CDR1 SQVTM, CDR2 ANQGSEA. The chain's CDR3 is CSVEAGAGTGYFF. The CDR3 DNA follows: TGCAGCGTTGAAGCTGGCGCCGGGACAGGCTACTTCTTC.

V gene TRBV30 combines with J gene TRBJ1-2, with 7 nucleotides matching TRBD1. Germline V CDR1 and CDR2: GTSNPN, SVGIG (reference sequence). The CDR3 runs 15 residues. J was trimmed by 1 base and V by 4 bases; bases with no gene match: 9. In DNA form, the CDR3 reads TGTGCCTGGAACAGGGGCCCTACCAGTAACTATGGCTACACCTTC. It encodes CAWNRGPTSNYGYTF.

The rearrangement links TRBV6-1 to TRBJ2-1; D perhaps matches TRBD1 (5 bases). V lost 7 bases to trimming and J lost 5 bases, with 18 bases between them. Germline assignment: CDR1 MNHNS and CDR2 SASEGT. This CDR3 has 15 residues. CDR3 nucleotides: TGTGCCAGCACCACAGGCCGGGCCTTGGACAATGAGCAGTTCTTC. Protein: CASTTGRALDNEQFF.

On this clone: Mismatch with germline at one junction end may stem from a read error. V gene TRBV25-1 combines with J gene TRBJ2-5, with TRBD2 as a possible D gene (5 bases). This CDR3 region has 11 residues. From germline, CDR1 is MGHDK and CDR2 SYGVNS. CDR3 bases: TGTGCCAGAAGCCTCGGGGAGAACCAGTACTTC. This encodes CARSLGENQYF.

The rearrangement uses TRBV5-4 and TRBJ1-4; 7 nucleotides align to TRBD1. Germline assignment: CDR1 SGHNT and CDR2 YYREEE (reference sequence). CDR3 length: 14 amino acids. The junction had 4 bases not matched to a gene; V was cut back by 4 bases and J by 4 bases. CDR3 DNA: TGTGCCAGCAGCCCAACAGGGGTTAATGAAAAACTGTTTTTT. Its protein is CASSPTGVNEKLFF.

The rearrangement uses TRBV2 and TRBJ2-7; maybe TRBD1 (5 bases). The CDR3 is made up of 14 amino acids. Germline V CDR1 and CDR2: SNHLY, FYNNEI. V dropped 3 bases and J dropped 2 bases, with 11 bases sitting between them. The CDR3 nucleotides are TGTGCCAGCAGTGACAGGGTTACCGCCTACGAGCAGTACTTC. It codes for CASSDRVTAYEQYF.